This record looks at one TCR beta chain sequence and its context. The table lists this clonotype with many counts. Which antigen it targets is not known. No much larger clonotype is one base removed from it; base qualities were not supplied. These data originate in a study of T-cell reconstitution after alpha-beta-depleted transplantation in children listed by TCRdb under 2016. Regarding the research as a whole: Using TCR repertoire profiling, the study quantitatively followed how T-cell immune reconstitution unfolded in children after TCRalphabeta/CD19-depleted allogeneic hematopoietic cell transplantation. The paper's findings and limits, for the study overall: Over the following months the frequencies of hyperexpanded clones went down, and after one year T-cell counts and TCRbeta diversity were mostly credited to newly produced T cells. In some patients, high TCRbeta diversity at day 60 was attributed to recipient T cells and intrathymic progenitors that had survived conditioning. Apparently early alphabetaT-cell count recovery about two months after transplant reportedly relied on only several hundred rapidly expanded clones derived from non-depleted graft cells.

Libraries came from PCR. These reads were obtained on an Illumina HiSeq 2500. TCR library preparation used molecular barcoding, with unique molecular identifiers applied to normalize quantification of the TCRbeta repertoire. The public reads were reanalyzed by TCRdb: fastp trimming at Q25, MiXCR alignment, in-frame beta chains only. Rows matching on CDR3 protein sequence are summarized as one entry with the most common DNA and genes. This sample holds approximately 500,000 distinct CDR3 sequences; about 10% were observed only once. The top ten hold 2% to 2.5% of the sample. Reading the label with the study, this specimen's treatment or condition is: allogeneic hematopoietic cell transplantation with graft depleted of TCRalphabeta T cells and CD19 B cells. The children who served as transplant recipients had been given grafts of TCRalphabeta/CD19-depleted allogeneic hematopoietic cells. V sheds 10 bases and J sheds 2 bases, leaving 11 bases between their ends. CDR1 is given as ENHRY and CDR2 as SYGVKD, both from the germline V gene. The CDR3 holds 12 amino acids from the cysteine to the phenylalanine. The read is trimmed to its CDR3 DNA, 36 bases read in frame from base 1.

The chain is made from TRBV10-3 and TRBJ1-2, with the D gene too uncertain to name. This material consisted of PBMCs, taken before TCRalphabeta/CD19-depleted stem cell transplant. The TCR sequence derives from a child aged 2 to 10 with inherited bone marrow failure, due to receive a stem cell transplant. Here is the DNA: TGTGCCAGCTGGGGAGGGAACTATGGCTACACCTTC. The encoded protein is CASWGGNYGYTF.